Following are 12 T cell receptor beta chains from one sample sequenced in a study of vaccination effects on CD4 cells after COVID-19 (dated by TCRdb to 2021 to 2024). After around ten days of culture, CD4+ T cells were isolated with the EasySep CD4+ T cell isolation kit. PCR-confirmed SARS-CoV-2 infection had occurred in convalescent patients between March and December 2020, before the Alpha, Beta and Delta variants emerged in the United States. Participants received two doses of either the BNT162b2 or the mRNA-1273 mRNA SARS-CoV-2 vaccine. The receptor library was made with the immunoSEQ multiplex PCR assay. The table comes from immuneACCESS by way of TCRdb, which keeps in-frame sequences with V and J called. Part of the clones is missing from these tables; in studies checked, under half for an unresolved V gene and the rest for unknown reasons. The sample includes some 46,000 clones, with approximately 82% observed a single time. Clones ranked in the top ten supply roughly 3.5% of the sample.

Their antigen targets remain unknown. Sequences were derived from CD4+ T cells from PBMCs cultured without peptide, sampled after COVID-19 vaccination. Every receptor here comes from a human donor who had a prior SARS-CoV-2 infection.

The CDR3 reads CASSDGVRYTIYF. The CDR3 nucleotides read TGTGCCAGCAGTGACGGGGTTCGGTACACCATATATTTT. The chain carries TRBV6-1 and TRBJ1-3; D ambiguous. Per germline, CDR1 MNHNS and CDR2 SASEGT. This CDR3 comprises 13 residues. V lost 3 bases and J lost 8, with 11 bases in between.

CDR3 nucleotide sequence: TGTGCCAGCAAGGACAGATCGTCGGAGCCCCAGCATTTT. Translated, it gives CASKDRSSEPQHF. This chain links TRBV2 with TRBJ1-5; TRBD1 might be the D (6 bases). Germline V gene sequence: CDR1 SNHLY, CDR2 FYNNEI. The CDR3 extends over 13 amino acids. The V and J ends lost 7 bases and 8 bases respectively, with 15 bases between them.

This clone turned up a few times. The J gene is TRBJ2-5, the V gene TRBV2, with D perhaps TRBD2 (6 bases). The CDR3 sequence is 13 residues long. Germline CDR1 is SNHLY and CDR2 is FYNNEI. Trimming took 7 bases from V and 3 from J, leaving 12 bases between them. CDR3 protein: CASNLAAEETQYF. Here the CDR3 DNA reads TGTGCCAGCAACTTAGCGGCCGAAGAGACCCAGTACTTC.

A single count supports this clone. This rearrangement joins TRBV2 to TRBJ2-5; D gene uncertain. Germline V gene lookup returns CDR1 SNHLY and CDR2 FYNNEI. This CDR3 spans 12 amino acids. V lost 6 bases and J lost 5, with 10 bases in between. For the CDR3, the DNA is TGTGCCAGCAGATTCGTTGGTGAGACCCAGTACTTC. This codes for CASRFVGETQYF.

This rearrangement joins TRBV4-2 to TRBJ2-3, with a tentative D call TRBD1 (6 bases). CDR3 length: 16 residues. Trimming stripped 2 bases from V and 2 bases from J, with 14 bases between. CDR1 and CDR2 from the germline V gene are LGHNA and YNFKEQ. The CDR3 loop is CASSQTGYGATDTQYF. The CDR3 DNA follows: TGTGCCAGCAGCCAAACAGGGTATGGGGCCACAGATACGCAGTATTTT.

The genes are TRBV2 and TRBJ2-7, with TRBD2 identical over 11 bases. The CDR3 spans 14 residues. Germline CDR1 reads SNHLY; CDR2 reads FYNNEI. V lost 6 bases and J lost 6; bases outside the gene matches: 7. As DNA, the CDR3 is TGTGCCAGCAGACCGGGACTAGCGGCCTCCGAGCAGTACTTC. This sequence encodes CASRPGLAASEQYF.

V and J are TRBV6-1 and TRBJ2-3; D could derive from TRBD1 or TRBD2 (5 bases each). The CDR3 length is 14 residues. V lost 2 bases, J lost 7 bases, and 13 bases lay in between. CDR1 is MNHNS, CDR2 SASEGT, per germline. This chain's CDR3 is CASSESPGRNTQYF. In DNA form, the CDR3 reads TGTGCCAGCAGTGAATCCCCGGGACGGAATACGCAGTATTTT.

The V gene is TRBV15, the J gene TRBJ2-2, with TRBD2 matching 7 bases. V trimming: 1 base; J trimming: 5 bases; junction bases outside the gene matches: 4. The germline gives CDR1 LNHNV, CDR2 YYDKDF (reference sequence). The CDR3 extends over 15 amino acids. The CDR3 here is CATSRGGGRTGELFF. CDR3 DNA sequence: TGTGCCACCAGCAGAGGGGGGGGACGTACCGGGGAGCTGTTTTTT. The full variable domain, its missing parts supplied by reference TRBV15 and TRBJ2-2, is DAMVIQNPRYQVTQFGKPVTLSCSQTLNHNVMYWYQQKSSQAPKLLFHYYDKDFNNEADTPDNFQSRRPNTSFCFLDIRSPGLGDTAMYLCATSRGGGRTGELFFGEGSRLTVL.

The genes are TRBV4-3 and TRBJ2-7, with D tentatively TRBD2 (7 bases). Per the germline V gene, CDR1 is LGHNA and CDR2 is YSLEER. The ends were cut back, 0 bases at V and 6 bases at J, with 15 bases in the middle. This CDR3 spans 15 amino acids. DNA for the CDR3: TGCGCCAGCAGCCAAGATATCGGGGGGCAAATCGAGCAGTACTTC. It encodes CASSQDIGGQIEQYF.

This rearrangement joins TRBV7-8 to TRBJ2-1; tentative D call: TRBD2 (5 bases). There are 13 residues in the CDR3. V was cut by 5 bases and J by 5 bases, with 10 bases left in between. Germline-derived CDR1 and CDR2 are SGHVS and FQNEAQ. CDR3 bases: TGTGCCAGCAGCGCCACTAGGGACAATGAGCAGTTCTTC. It codes for CASSATRDNEQFF.

V gene TRBV12-5 combines with J gene TRBJ2-1; 16 bases map to TRBD2. The V segment lost 1 base and the J segment 7 bases; nucleotides outside the gene matches: 25. This CDR3 has 24 amino acids. From germline, CDR1 is LGHNT and CDR2 FRNRAP. The CDR3 sequence: CASGLAPGTAAGTSGRAGRNEQFF. The CDR3 DNA reads as TGTGCTAGTGGTTTGGCCCCCGGGACAGCGGCCGGGACTAGCGGGAGGGCCGGTCGGAATGAGCAGTTCTTC.

The chain couples TRBV20-1 to TRBJ2-5; 8 bases are a match to TRBD1. The CDR3 sequence is 13 residues long. Germline-derived CDR1 and CDR2 are DFQATT and SNEGSKA (reference sequence). V dropped 3 bases and J dropped 2; count of bases not matched to a gene: 2. CDR3 coding DNA: TGCAGTGCTAGTAACAGGGGGCAAGAGACCCAGTACTTC. It encodes CSASNRGQETQYF.